The source of this TCR beta chain is a study of T-cell reconstitution after alpha-beta-depleted transplantation in children. Study observations and caveats: Day-60 TCRbeta diversity that was high in some patients was derived from surviving recipient T cells and thymic progenitors. T-cell counts and diversity at one year following transplant were attributed mainly to newly produced T cells.

Trimming shortened V by 5 bases and J by 1 base, and 14 bases separated the two germline ends. CDR1 LGHDT and CDR2 YNNKEL come from the germline V gene (reference sequence). CDR3 length: 15 amino acids. Preparing the TCRbeta library involved the use of unique molecular identifiers. In TCRdb, the PCR reads were re-called with MiXCR into one record per CDR3 protein. The table shows fewer than 550,000 distinct CDR3 sequences, with about an eighth occurring only once. This clonotype was picked up many times. Its matching antigen is unknown. The J gene is TRBJ2-5, the V gene TRBV3-1, with D hard to call. The sample in question was PBMCs, mostly from graft donor cells, obtained 180 days after TCRalphabeta/CD19-depleted stem cell transplant. The receptor comes from a female patient younger than 10 who had a stem cell transplant for aplastic anemia, so the T cells may come from the graft donor. The CDR3 DNA reads as TGTGCCAGCAGCAAATTAGGCTCGCTCCAAGAGACCCAGTACTTC. Translating it yields CASSKLGSLQETQYF.